Listed below are T cell receptor beta chains from one sample, sequenced in a study of T cell changes during pregnancy in multiple sclerosis. Produced via immunoSEQ multiplex PCR; TCRdb's table is partial and in-frame only. The sample lists about 57,000 clones; just over 90% were seen once. This material consisted of CD4+ T cells from peripheral blood mononuclear cells, taken in the second trimester of pregnancy. The source is a female donor with multiple sclerosis, enrolled in a pregnancy study. CDR3s include the opening cysteine and the closing phenylalanine or tryptophan. Each record gives: V gene, D gene, J gene, clone size, CDR3 protein, CDR3 DNA. The D gene is left open where the match is weak. Expanded clones are given a class, and other clones once, few, many or no size at all.

>TRBV7-8|NA|TRBJ2-2|NA
CASSLSVGAGGELFF
TGTGCCAGCAGCTTATCCGTAGGGGCCGGCGGGGAGCTGTTTTTT
>TRBV7-2|TRBD1|TRBJ1-3|NA
CASSPGTDSGNTIYF
TGTGCCAGCAGCCCCGGGACAGACTCTGGAAACACCATATATTTT
>TRBV7-9|NA|TRBJ2-3|NA
CASSLGPGTDTQYF
TGTGCCAGCAGCTTAGGGCCAGGCACAGATACGCAGTATTTT
>TRBV27|NA|TRBJ2-3|NA
CASSTMTVQDTQYF
TGTGCCAGCAGTACGATGACAGTTCAGGATACGCAGTATTTT
>TRBV5-1|NA|TRBJ1-1|once
CASSSSGSGGGTEAFF
TGCGCCAGCAGCTCCTCCGGTTCAGGTGGTGGCACTGAAGCTTTCTTT
>TRBV9|TRBD1|TRBJ2-1|NA
CASSDGTGVYNEQFF
TGTGCCAGCAGCGATGGGACAGGGGTCTACAATGAGCAGTTCTTC
>TRBV7-9|NA|TRBJ1-5|NA
CASSFDRPDQPQHF
TGTGCCAGCAGCTTTGACAGGCCGGATCAGCCCCAGCATTTT
>TRBV30|NA|TRBJ2-3|NA
CAWSEGFGDTQYF
TGTGCCTGGAGTGAGGGGTTCGGGGATACGCAGTATTTT
>TRBV2|NA|TRBJ1-6|NA
CASREGRPNSPLHF
TGTGCCAGCAGGGAGGGACGGCCAAATTCACCCCTCCACTTT
>TRBV13|NA|TRBJ1-1|NA
CASSQGRTEAFF
TGTGCCAGCAGCCAGGGCCGGACTGAAGCTTTCTTT
>TRBV9|TRBD1|TRBJ2-6|once
CASSAPPDRALTNVLTF
TGTGCCAGCAGCGCCCCCCCCGACAGGGCCCTGACCAACGTCCTGACTTTC
>TRBV5-1|NA|TRBJ1-2|NA
CASSLETDYGYTF
TGCGCCAGCAGCTTGGAGACAGACTATGGCTACACCTTC
>TRBV6-5|NA|TRBJ1-2|NA
CASSYRQGPREYGYTF
TGTGCCAGCAGTTACAGGCAGGGGCCGAGAGAATATGGCTACACCTTC
>TRBV18|NA|TRBJ2-2|NA
CASSLLLQGNTGELFF
TGTGCCAGCTCACTCCTCCTACAGGGGAACACCGGGGAGCTGTTTTTT
>TRBV7-9|NA|TRBJ2-1|NA
CASSPAGRQNNEQFF
TGTGCCAGCAGCCCTGCGGGGCGGCAGAACAATGAGCAGTTCTTC
>TRBV14|TRBD1|TRBJ2-7|NA
CASSTDRGSRQYF
TGTGCCAGCAGTACGGACAGGGGTAGTAGGCAGTACTTC
>TRBV7-9|NA|TRBJ2-3|NA
CASSLTVGADTQYF
TGTGCCAGCAGCCTTACGGTCGGGGCAGATACGCAGTATTTT
>TRBV11-2|TRBD2|TRBJ2-3|NA
CASSSLSGGATDTQYF
TGTGCCAGCAGCTCCCTCAGCGGGGGGGCCACAGATACGCAGTATTTT
>TRBV10-3|NA|TRBJ2-1|NA
CAISEYPAGVERNDEQFF
TGTGCCATCAGTGAGTACCCCGCAGGGGTCGAGCGGAATGATGAGCAGTTCTTC
>TRBV6-1|TRBD1|TRBJ2-3|NA
CASSAQPGQGIHTQYF
TGTGCCAGCAGTGCCCAACCGGGACAGGGGATACATACGCAGTATTTT
>TRBV30|NA|TRBJ1-2|NA
CAWAPRGGIGYTF
TGTGCCTGGGCCCCCCGGGGGGGCATTGGCTACACCTTC
>TRBV28|NA|TRBJ1-2|once
CASSLLGLYGYTF
TGTGCCAGCAGTTTACTGGGCCTCTATGGCTACACCTTC
>TRBV5-1|NA|TRBJ1-2|NA
CASSLETANYGYTF
TGCGCCAGCAGCTTGGAGACAGCCAACTATGGCTACACCTTC
>TRBV6-5|NA|TRBJ2-1|NA
CASSSRDSSYNEQFF
TGTGCCAGCAGTTCTCGGGACTCCTCCTACAATGAGCAGTTCTTC
>TRBV7-2|NA|TRBJ2-3|NA
CASSHRSSSSTDTQYF
TGTGCCAGCAGCCACCGTTCTAGCTCCAGCACAGATACGCAGTATTTT
>TRBV5-6|NA|TRBJ1-2|NA
CASSFEEIGYTF
TGTGCCAGCAGCTTCGAGGAGATTGGCTACACCTTC
>TRBV7-3|TRBD2|TRBJ2-5|NA
CASSASGRGETQYF
TGTGCCAGCAGCGCTAGCGGGAGGGGGGAGACCCAGTACTTC
>TRBV28|NA|TRBJ2-3|NA
CASSLVGQGSDTQYF
TGTGCCAGCAGTTTAGTGGGGCAGGGTTCAGATACGCAGTATTTT
>TRBV10-2|TRBD2|TRBJ2-1|NA
CASSEWGLAGAGEQFF
TGCGCCAGCAGTGAGTGGGGACTAGCGGGAGCCGGGGAGCAGTTCTTC
>TRBV6-5|NA|TRBJ2-7|NA
CASSKAGGKQYF
TGTGCCAGCAGTAAGGCTGGGGGGAAGCAGTACTTC
>TRBV7-8|NA|TRBJ2-7|NA
CASSLEQGRSYEQYF
TGTGCCAGCAGCTTAGAACAGGGACGTTCCTACGAGCAGTACTTC
>TRBV10-3|NA|TRBJ1-2|NA
CAISESVGARGYTF
TGTGCCATCAGTGAGTCGGTGGGGGCGCGTGGCTACACCTTC
>TRBV6-6|TRBD1|TRBJ1-1|NA
CASSYFTGGTEAFF
TGTGCCAGCAGTTACTTCACAGGGGGCACTGAAGCTTTCTTT
>TRBV7-9|TRBD1|TRBJ1-1|NA
CASSLGQGTGEAFF
TGTGCCAGCAGCCTCGGACAGGGGACGGGTGAAGCTTTCTTT
>TRBV5-4|TRBD1|TRBJ2-7|NA
CASSPGRWQGAPKPYEQYF
TGTGCCAGCAGCCCGGGGAGGTGGCAGGGGGCTCCTAAACCCTACGAGCAGTACTTC
>TRBV30|NA|TRBJ1-3|NA
CAWMDGAGNTIYF
TGTGCCTGGATGGATGGAGCTGGAAACACCATATATTTT
>TRBV19|TRBD1|TRBJ1-5|NA
CASSPDDRASNQPQHF
TGTGCCAGTAGTCCGGATGACAGGGCTAGCAATCAGCCCCAGCATTTT
>TRBV6-1|NA|TRBJ1-1|NA
CASATGGGSTEAFF
TGTGCCAGTGCTACGGGGGGGGGTTCGACTGAAGCTTTCTTT
>TRBV30|NA|TRBJ1-4|NA
CAWSVKYGGHNEKLFF
TGTGCCTGGAGTGTAAAATATGGGGGACACAATGAAAAACTGTTTTTT
>TRBV5-1|TRBD2|TRBJ2-5|NA
CASSSGLAGGPGETQYF
TGCGCCAGCAGCTCGGGACTAGCGGGAGGGCCGGGGGAGACCCAGTACTTC
>TRBV6-6|NA|TRBJ2-3|few
CASSRSGDTQYF
TGTGCCAGCAGTCGCTCGGGTGATACGCAGTATTTT
>TRBV19|NA|TRBJ2-2|once
CASSYTGTGELFF
TGTGCCAGTAGTTACACAGGGACCGGGGAGCTGTTTTTT
>TRBV29-1|NA|TRBJ2-7|NA
CSALVSIYEQYF
TGCAGCGCATTGGTCAGTATCTACGAGCAGTACTTC
>TRBV7-8|TRBD2|TRBJ2-3|NA
CASSSMGLAAFTDTQYF
TGTGCCAGCAGCTCTATGGGACTAGCGGCTTTCACAGATACGCAGTATTTT
>TRBV18|TRBD1|TRBJ2-7|NA
CASSPSKGTVYEQYF
TGTGCCAGCTCACCATCTAAAGGGACAGTGTACGAGCAGTACTTC
>TRBV28|TRBD2|TRBJ2-5|NA
CASKASGRWEETQYF
TGTGCCAGCAAGGCTAGCGGGAGGTGGGAGGAGACCCAGTACTTC
>TRBV30|NA|TRBJ2-5|once
CAWKWFGEETQYF
TGTGCCTGGAAGTGGTTCGGGGAAGAGACCCAGTACTTC
>TRBV30|TRBD1|TRBJ2-3|NA
CAWSSTGGERYF
TGTGCCTGGAGTTCCACAGGGGGCGAGAGGTATTTT
>TRBV5-6|NA|TRBJ1-1|NA
CASSHVSGYTEAFF
TGTGCCAGCAGCCATGTCTCAGGGTACACTGAAGCTTTCTTT
>TRBV7-9|TRBD2|TRBJ2-7|NA
CASRIAGSIDEQYF
TGTGCCAGCAGGATAGCGGGAAGTATAGACGAGCAGTACTTC
>TRBV29-1|TRBD1|TRBJ2-2|NA
CSVEEVRTGFLSGELFF
TGCAGCGTTGAAGAGGTTAGGACAGGGTTTCTCAGCGGGGAGCTGTTTTTT
>TRBV7-9|NA|TRBJ1-1|few
CASSATGQIHEAFF
TGTGCCAGCAGCGCCACCGGACAGATCCATGAAGCTTTCTTT
>TRBV29-1|NA|TRBJ2-1|NA
CTALFGSGPYNEQFF
TGCACCGCGTTGTTTGGGAGCGGCCCCTACAATGAGCAGTTCTTC
>TRBV9|NA|TRBJ1-5|NA
CASSEDCQAQHF
TGTGCCAGCAGCGAGGACTGTCAGGCCCAGCATTTT
>TRBV5-1|TRBD2|TRBJ2-1|NA
CASFPAGGNEQFF
TGCGCCAGCTTCCCTGCGGGGGGCAATGAGCAGTTCTTC
>TRBV5-1|TRBD2|TRBJ2-2|NA
CASSVTSGGDTGELFF
TGCGCCAGCAGCGTTACTAGCGGGGGGGATACCGGGGAGCTGTTTTTT
>TRBV30|TRBD2|TRBJ2-2|NA
CACLSGTNTGELFF
TGTGCCTGTCTTAGCGGGACGAACACCGGGGAGCTGTTTTTT
>TRBV6-5|TRBD2|TRBJ2-1|NA
CASSSALLAGNEQFF
TGTGCCAGTAGTTCGGCGTTACTAGCGGGCAATGAGCAGTTCTTC
>TRBV18|NA|TRBJ2-2|NA
CASSPLQGPGELFF
TGTGCCAGCTCACCACTTCAGGGGCCCGGGGAGCTGTTTTTT
>TRBV11-1|TRBD1|TRBJ1-1|NA
CASSPGTGGKTEAFF
TGTGCCAGCAGCCCGGGGACAGGGGGGAAGACTGAAGCTTTCTTT